This T cell receptor beta chain was profiled in a study of T cells in Graves' hyperthyroidism and ophthalmopathy. Patients aged 18 to 65 had newly diagnosed hyperthyroidism that had lasted under 2 months. Patients having uncontrolled infection, another autoimmune disease, pregnancy or lactation were not included. The CDR3 length is 14 residues. V was clipped by 0 bases and J by 4 bases, with 9 bases between them. In germline, CDR1 is LGHNA, CDR2 YSLEER. Authors of the study amplified TCR beta CDR3 regions from RNA transcripts. Initially, a first-round RT-PCR of the TCR CDR3 employed the HTBI primer set. TCRdb passed the multiplex PCR reads through MiXCR, listing each CDR3 protein once. The table lists nearly 750,000 distinct CDR3 sequences, under 45% of them singletons.

The receptor's source is a woman aged 40 to 55 with Graves' hyperthyroidism. What was sequenced was blood. The chain joins TRBV4-3 to TRBJ1-2, with D uncertain. CDR3 region: CASSQDVVTYGYTF. In DNA form, the CDR3 reads TGCGCCAGCAGCCAAGATGTCGTAACCTATGGCTACACCTTC.